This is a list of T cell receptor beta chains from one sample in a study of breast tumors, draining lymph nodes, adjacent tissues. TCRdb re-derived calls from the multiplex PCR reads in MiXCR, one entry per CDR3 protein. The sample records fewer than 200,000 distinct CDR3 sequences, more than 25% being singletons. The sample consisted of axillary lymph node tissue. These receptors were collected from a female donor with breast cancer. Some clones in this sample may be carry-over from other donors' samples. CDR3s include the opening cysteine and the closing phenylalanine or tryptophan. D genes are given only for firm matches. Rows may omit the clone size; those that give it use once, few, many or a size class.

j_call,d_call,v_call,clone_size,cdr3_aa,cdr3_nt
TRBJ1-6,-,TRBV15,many,CATSRKSTYNSPLHF,TGTGCCACCAGCAGGAAGAGCACTTATAATTCACCCCTCCACTTT
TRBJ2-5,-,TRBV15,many,CATSRGETQYF,TGTGCCACCAGCAGAGGAGAGACCCAGTACTTC
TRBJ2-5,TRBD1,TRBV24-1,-,CATSAATGTGETQYF,TGTGCCACCAGTGCCGCAACCGGGACAGGGGAGACCCAGTACTTC
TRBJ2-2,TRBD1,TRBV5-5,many,CASSFFRQGAYTGELFF,TGTGCCAGCAGCTTCTTCCGGCAGGGGGCGTACACCGGGGAGCTGTTTTTT
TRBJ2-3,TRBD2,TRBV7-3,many,CASSLGGGRADTQYF,TGTGCCAGCAGCTTAGGGGGCGGGAGGGCCGACACGCAGTATTTT
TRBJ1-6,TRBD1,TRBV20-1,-,CSALARDRGHNSPLHF,TGCAGTGCCCTAGCCCGGGACAGGGGACATAATTCACCCCTCCACTTT
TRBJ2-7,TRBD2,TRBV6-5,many,CASSHSLTGGHEQYF,TGTGCCAGCAGTCACTCGTTAACGGGGGGGCACGAGCAGTACTTC
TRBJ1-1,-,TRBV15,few,CATSRDINTEAFF,TGTGCCACCAGCAGAGATATAAACACTGAAGCTTTCTTT
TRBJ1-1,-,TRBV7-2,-,CASSSASPRTEAFF,TGTGCCAGCAGCTCAGCTTCCCCACGCACTGAAGCTTTCTTT
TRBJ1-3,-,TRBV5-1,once,CASSPGRMASVNTIYF,TGCGCCAGCAGCCCCGGTCGTATGGCTAGCGTGAACACCATATATTTT
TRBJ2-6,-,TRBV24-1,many,CATSDPREGSGANVLTF,TGTGCCACCAGTGACCCTCGTGAGGGCTCTGGGGCCAACGTCCTGACTTTC
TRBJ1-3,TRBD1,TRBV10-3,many,CAISERDRTDTIYF,TGTGCCATCAGTGAAAGGGACAGGACGGACACCATATATTTT
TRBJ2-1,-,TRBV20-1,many,CSARSRVGNNEQFF,TGCAGTGCTAGGTCCAGGGTTGGTAACAATGAGCAGTTCTTC
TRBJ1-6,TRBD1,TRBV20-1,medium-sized,CSAKRDSPDFEPLHF,TGCAGTGCTAAGAGGGACAGCCCAGACTTTGAGCCCCTCCACTTT
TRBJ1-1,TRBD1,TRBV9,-,CASSDGQGMGRTEAFF,TGTGCCAGCAGCGACGGACAGGGGATGGGTAGGACTGAAGCTTTCTTT
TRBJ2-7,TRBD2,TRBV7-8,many,CASSLGRAGDEQYF,TGTGCCAGCAGCTTGGGGAGGGCCGGCGACGAGCAGTACTTC
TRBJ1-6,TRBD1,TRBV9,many,CASSLGTGDISPLHF,TGTGCCAGCAGCTTGGGGACAGGGGACATTTCACCCCTCCACTTT
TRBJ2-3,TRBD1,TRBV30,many,CAWRTGQGGDTQYF,TGTGCCTGGAGAACGGGACAGGGGGGAGATACGCAGTATTTT
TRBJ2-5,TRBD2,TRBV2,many,CASSLGTSRETQYF,TGTGCCAGCAGTCTAGGGACTAGCCGAGAGACCCAGTACTTC
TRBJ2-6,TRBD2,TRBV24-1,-,CAAGGGRGANVLTF,TGTGCCGCGGGAGGGGGGAGAGGGGCCAACGTCCTGACTTTC